These T cell receptor beta chains were read from a single sample in a study of CD8+ T cells in alopecia areata. Data came from immunoSEQ multiplex PCR; TCRdb stores just in-frame clones and leaves some out. The sample has roughly 200,000 clones, under 40% seen once; the top ten hold roughly 0.45%. The material sequenced was CD4+ T cells sorted from blood, taken at week 34, from a patient treated with tofacitinib. Receptors originate from a human donor with alopecia areata. CDR3s include the opening cysteine and the closing phenylalanine or tryptophan. Each record gives: J gene, V gene, CDR3 protein.

j_gene: TRBJ2-2; v_gene: TRBV6-5; CDR3aa: CASKNNRGHGELFF
j_gene: TRBJ2-3; v_gene: TRBV19; CDR3aa: CASAAGERVSFTDTQYF
j_gene: TRBJ2-1; v_gene: TRBV5-4; CDR3aa: CASSSGQGASREQFF
j_gene: TRBJ2-4; v_gene: TRBV7-3; CDR3aa: CASSLRNSGGPAIKNIQYF
j_gene: TRBJ1-1; v_gene: TRBV7-9; CDR3aa: CASSPRQGPEAFF
j_gene: TRBJ1-1; v_gene: TRBV29-1; CDR3aa: CSVHPTGRTEAFF
j_gene: TRBJ2-7; v_gene: TRBV18; CDR3aa: CASSPAGILSYEQYF
j_gene: TRBJ2-1; v_gene: TRBV6-1; CDR3aa: CASSNRTNNEQFF
j_gene: TRBJ2-2; v_gene: TRBV9; CDR3aa: CASSVDPMGLAGGPGELFF
j_gene: TRBJ1-6; v_gene: TRBV5-1; CDR3aa: CASSLWAGVNSPLHF
j_gene: TRBJ2-3; v_gene: TRBV29-1; CDR3aa: CSVGTRGTDTQYF
j_gene: TRBJ2-6; v_gene: TRBV4-2; CDR3aa: CASSQEGGQGAPGANVLTF
j_gene: TRBJ1-4; v_gene: TRBV29-1; CDR3aa: CSVSPRGAVGEKLFF
j_gene: TRBJ2-4; v_gene: TRBV5-1; CDR3aa: CASSLVGLADIQYF
j_gene: TRBJ1-2; v_gene: TRBV4-2; CDR3aa: CASKGNRNYGYTF
j_gene: TRBJ2-4; v_gene: TRBV15; CDR3aa: CATSGQSIQYF
j_gene: TRBJ2-7; v_gene: TRBV2; CDR3aa: CASSGGSRYEQYF
j_gene: TRBJ2-3; v_gene: TRBV2; CDR3aa: CASRGRLASTDTQYF
j_gene: TRBJ2-5; v_gene: TRBV5-4; CDR3aa: CASSPPGAEETQYF
j_gene: TRBJ1-2; v_gene: TRBV7-9; CDR3aa: CASTPRAANYGYTF
j_gene: TRBJ2-1; v_gene: TRBV5-5; CDR3aa: CASSIDGTLAYNEQFF
j_gene: TRBJ2-7; v_gene: TRBV7-6; CDR3aa: CASSSKRETEQYF
j_gene: TRBJ2-1; v_gene: TRBV5-5; CDR3aa: CASSSTGEQFF
j_gene: TRBJ1-2; v_gene: TRBV2; CDR3aa: CASSDSRAYGYTF
j_gene: TRBJ2-5; v_gene: TRBV7-9; CDR3aa: CASSLDVGQKETQYF
j_gene: TRBJ2-7; v_gene: TRBV5-6; CDR3aa: CASSLIGRNYEQYF
j_gene: TRBJ1-6; v_gene: TRBV7-9; CDR3aa: CASSSDGTGLSPLHF
j_gene: TRBJ2-7; v_gene: TRBV5-6; CDR3aa: CASSLRDSSYEQYF
j_gene: TRBJ2-1; v_gene: TRBV11-2; CDR3aa: CASSFGVGNEQFF
j_gene: TRBJ1-5; v_gene: TRBV19; CDR3aa: CASSPGPIQPQHF
j_gene: TRBJ1-4; v_gene: TRBV6-5; CDR3aa: CASTQTGRSEKLFF
j_gene: TRBJ2-5; v_gene: TRBV7-6; CDR3aa: CASSTLARQETQYF
j_gene: TRBJ2-7; v_gene: TRBV6-6; CDR3aa: CASRAGKGARDEQYF
j_gene: TRBJ2-5; v_gene: TRBV7-9; CDR3aa: CASSFPEGSIQETQYF
j_gene: TRBJ2-3; v_gene: TRBV6-6; CDR3aa: CASSYGTTGDTQYF
j_gene: TRBJ1-5; v_gene: TRBV29-1; CDR3aa: CSVGRGSNQPQHF
j_gene: TRBJ2-1; v_gene: TRBV6-1; CDR3aa: CASSVTSDNEQFF
j_gene: TRBJ1-5; v_gene: TRBV2; CDR3aa: CASSVGGSNQPQHF
j_gene: TRBJ2-1; v_gene: TRBV18; CDR3aa: CASSPGTFETEQFF
j_gene: TRBJ1-2; v_gene: TRBV4-2; CDR3aa: CASSQDWGYTF
j_gene: TRBJ1-2; v_gene: TRBV2; CDR3aa: CASSTDRNYGYTF
j_gene: TRBJ1-5; v_gene: TRBV30; CDR3aa: CAWSHVGGNQPQHF
j_gene: TRBJ1-5; v_gene: TRBV2; CDR3aa: CASSGQENQPQHF
j_gene: TRBJ2-3; v_gene: TRBV19; CDR3aa: CASTRGAGPGDTQYF
j_gene: TRBJ2-5; v_gene: TRBV29-1; CDR3aa: CSVGRQRAETQYF
j_gene: TRBJ2-7; v_gene: TRBV9; CDR3aa: CASSVRSQGEQYF
j_gene: TRBJ1-5; v_gene: TRBV4-1; CDR3aa: CASSHQDLNQPQHF
j_gene: TRBJ2-7; v_gene: TRBV20-1; CDR3aa: CSARDAYEQYF
j_gene: TRBJ1-1; v_gene: TRBV11-2; CDR3aa: CASSPGPANTEAFF
j_gene: TRBJ2-3; v_gene: TRBV6-5; CDR3aa: CASGVGRDTQYF
j_gene: TRBJ2-3; v_gene: TRBV20-1; CDR3aa: CSASGADTQYF
j_gene: TRBJ2-3; v_gene: TRBV29-1; CDR3aa: CSVESGRTDTQYF
j_gene: TRBJ1-2; v_gene: TRBV6-1; CDR3aa: CASSEGPGANYGYTF